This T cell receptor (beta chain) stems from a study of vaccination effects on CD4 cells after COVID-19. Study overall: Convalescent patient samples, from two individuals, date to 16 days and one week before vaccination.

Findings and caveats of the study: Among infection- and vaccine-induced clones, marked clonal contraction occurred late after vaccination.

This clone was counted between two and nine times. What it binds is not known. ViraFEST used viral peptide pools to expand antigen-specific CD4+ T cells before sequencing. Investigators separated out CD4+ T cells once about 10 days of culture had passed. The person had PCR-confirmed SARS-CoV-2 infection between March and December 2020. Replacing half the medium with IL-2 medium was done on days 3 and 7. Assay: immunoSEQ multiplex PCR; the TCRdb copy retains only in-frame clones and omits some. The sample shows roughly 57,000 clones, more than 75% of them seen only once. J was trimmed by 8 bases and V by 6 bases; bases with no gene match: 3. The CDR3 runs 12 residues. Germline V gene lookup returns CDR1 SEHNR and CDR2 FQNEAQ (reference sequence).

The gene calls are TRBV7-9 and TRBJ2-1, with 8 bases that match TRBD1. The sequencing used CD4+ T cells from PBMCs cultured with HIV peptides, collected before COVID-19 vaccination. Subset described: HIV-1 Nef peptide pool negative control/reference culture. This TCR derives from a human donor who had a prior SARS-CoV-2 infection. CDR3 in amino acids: CASSRTGHEQFF. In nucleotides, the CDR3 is TGTGCCAGCAGTCGGACAGGGCATGAGCAGTTCTTC.